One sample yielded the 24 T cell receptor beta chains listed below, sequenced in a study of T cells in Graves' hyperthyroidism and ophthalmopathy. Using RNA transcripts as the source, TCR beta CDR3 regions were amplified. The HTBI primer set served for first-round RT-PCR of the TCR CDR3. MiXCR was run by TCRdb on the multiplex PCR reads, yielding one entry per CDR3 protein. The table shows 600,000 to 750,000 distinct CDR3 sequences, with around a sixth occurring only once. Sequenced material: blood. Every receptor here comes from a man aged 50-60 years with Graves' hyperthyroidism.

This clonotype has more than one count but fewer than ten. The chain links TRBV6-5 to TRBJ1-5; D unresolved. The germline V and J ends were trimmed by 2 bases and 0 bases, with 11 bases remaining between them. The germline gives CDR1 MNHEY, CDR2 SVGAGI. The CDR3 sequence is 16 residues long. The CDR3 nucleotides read TGTGCCAGCAGTTACGTGGAGTTAAGTAGCAATCAGCCCCAGCATTTT. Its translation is CASSYVELSSNQPQHF.

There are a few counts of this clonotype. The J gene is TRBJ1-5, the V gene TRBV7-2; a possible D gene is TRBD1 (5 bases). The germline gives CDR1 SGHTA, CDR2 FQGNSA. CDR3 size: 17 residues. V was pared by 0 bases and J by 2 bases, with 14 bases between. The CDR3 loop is CASSLASGDPGNQPQHF. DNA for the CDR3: TGTGCCAGCAGCTTAGCTAGTGGGGACCCCGGCAATCAGCCCCAGCATTTT.

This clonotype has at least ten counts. As DNA, the CDR3 is TGTGCCAGCACTAACGGGGCTAGCGAGCAGTACTTC. Translating it yields CASTNGASEQYF. V usage is TRBV12-3 or TRBV12-4 and J usage is TRBJ2-7; D tentatively reads TRBD1 or TRBD2 (5 bases each). V lost 7 bases and J lost 6, with 13 bases in between. The CDR3 has 12 residues.

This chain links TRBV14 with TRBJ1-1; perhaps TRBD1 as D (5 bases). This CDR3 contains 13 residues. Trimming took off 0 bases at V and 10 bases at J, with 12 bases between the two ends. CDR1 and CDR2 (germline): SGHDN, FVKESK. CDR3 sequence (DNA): TGTGCCAGCAGCCAAGATGGGGGGGGGAGAGCTTTCTTT. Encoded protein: CASSQDGGGRAFF.

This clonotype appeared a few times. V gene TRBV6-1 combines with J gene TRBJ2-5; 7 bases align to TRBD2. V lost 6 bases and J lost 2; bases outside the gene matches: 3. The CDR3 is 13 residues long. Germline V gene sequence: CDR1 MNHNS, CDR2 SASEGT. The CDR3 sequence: CASRPGLQETQYF. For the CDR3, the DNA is TGTGCCAGCAGACCGGGACTACAAGAGACCCAGTACTTC.

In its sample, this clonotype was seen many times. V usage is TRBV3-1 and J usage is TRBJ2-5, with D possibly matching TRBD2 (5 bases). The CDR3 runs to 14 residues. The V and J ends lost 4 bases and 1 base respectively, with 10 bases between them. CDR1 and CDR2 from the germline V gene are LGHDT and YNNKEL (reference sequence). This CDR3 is CASSLRTPQETQYF. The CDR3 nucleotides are TGTGCCAGCAGCCTTCGGACTCCCCAAGAGACCCAGTACTTC.

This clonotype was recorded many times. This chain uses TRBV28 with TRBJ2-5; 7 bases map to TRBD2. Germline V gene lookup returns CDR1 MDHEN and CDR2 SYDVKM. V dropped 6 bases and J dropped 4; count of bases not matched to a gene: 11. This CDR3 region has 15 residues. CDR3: CASSRGTLAGETQYF. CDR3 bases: TGTGCCAGCAGCCGGGGAACCTTAGCGGGAGAGACCCAGTACTTC.

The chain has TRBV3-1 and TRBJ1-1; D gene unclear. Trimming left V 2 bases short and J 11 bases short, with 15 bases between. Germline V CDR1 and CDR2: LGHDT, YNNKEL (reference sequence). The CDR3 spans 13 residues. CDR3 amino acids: CASSQRSGIEAFF. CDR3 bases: TGTGCCAGCAGCCAACGATCGGGGATAGAGGCTTTCTTT.

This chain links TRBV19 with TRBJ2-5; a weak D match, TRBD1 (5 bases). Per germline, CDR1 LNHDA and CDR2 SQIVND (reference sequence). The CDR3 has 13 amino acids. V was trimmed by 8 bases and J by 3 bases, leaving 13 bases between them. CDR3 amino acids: CASSMSREETQYF. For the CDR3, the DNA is TGTGCCAGTTCCATGAGCAGGGAAGAGACCCAGTACTTC.

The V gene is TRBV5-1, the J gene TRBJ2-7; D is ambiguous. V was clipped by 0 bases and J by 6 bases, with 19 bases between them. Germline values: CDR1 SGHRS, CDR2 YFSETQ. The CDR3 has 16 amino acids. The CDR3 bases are TGCGCCAGCAGCTTGGCCTGGGCGGCCGTAACTGTCGAGCAGTACTTC. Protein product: CASSLAWAAVTVEQYF.

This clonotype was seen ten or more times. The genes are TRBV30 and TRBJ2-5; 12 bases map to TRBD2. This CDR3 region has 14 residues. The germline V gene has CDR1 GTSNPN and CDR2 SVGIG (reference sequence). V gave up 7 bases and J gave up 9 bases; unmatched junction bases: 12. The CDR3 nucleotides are TGTGCCTACTCGACTAGCGGGAGCGTTGCGGCCCAGTACTTC. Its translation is CAYSTSGSVAAQYF.

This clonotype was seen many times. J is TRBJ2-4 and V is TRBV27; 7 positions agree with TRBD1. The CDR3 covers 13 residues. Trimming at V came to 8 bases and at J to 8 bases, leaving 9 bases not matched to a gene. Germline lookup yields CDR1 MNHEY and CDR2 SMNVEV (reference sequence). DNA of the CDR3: TGTGCCAGCGGCGGACAGGCCGGGGACATTCAGTACTTC. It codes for CASGGQAGDIQYF.

Written as DNA, the CDR3 is TGTGCCAGTAGTAGGGACAGGGGTGAAGTAAATCAGCCCCAGCATTTT. Its protein is CASSRDRGEVNQPQHF. V and J are TRBV19 and TRBJ1-5, with TRBD1 matching 10 bases. Germline V gene sequence: CDR1 LNHDA, CDR2 SQIVND (reference sequence). The V segment lost 4 bases and the J segment 4 bases; nucleotides outside the gene matches: 7. CDR3 length: 16 amino acids.

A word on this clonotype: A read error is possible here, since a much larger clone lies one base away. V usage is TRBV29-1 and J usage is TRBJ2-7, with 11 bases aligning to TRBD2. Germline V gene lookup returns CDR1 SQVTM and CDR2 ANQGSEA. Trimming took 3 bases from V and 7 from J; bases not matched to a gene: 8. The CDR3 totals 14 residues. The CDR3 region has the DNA TGCAGCGTTGACGGACTAGCGGGCTACAATGAGCAGTACTTC. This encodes CSVDGLAGYNEQYF.

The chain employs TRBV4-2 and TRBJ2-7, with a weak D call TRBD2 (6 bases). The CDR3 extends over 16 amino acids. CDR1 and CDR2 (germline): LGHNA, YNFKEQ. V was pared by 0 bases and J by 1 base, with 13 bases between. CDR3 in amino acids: CASSQESLAGSYEQYF. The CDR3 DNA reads TGTGCCAGCAGCCAAGAATCACTAGCTGGGTCCTACGAGCAGTACTTC.

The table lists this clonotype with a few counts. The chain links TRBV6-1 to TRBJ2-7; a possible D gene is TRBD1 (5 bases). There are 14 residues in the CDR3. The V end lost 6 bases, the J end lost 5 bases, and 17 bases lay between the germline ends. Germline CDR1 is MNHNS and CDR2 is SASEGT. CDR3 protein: CASSPLGREHEQYF. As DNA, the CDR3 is TGTGCCAGCAGCCCTCTGGGCAGGGAACACGAGCAGTACTTC.

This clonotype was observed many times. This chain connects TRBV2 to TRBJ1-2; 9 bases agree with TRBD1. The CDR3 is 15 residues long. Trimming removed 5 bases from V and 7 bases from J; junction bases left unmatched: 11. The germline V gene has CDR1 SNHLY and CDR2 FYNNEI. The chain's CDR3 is CASSSRPGQGTGYTF. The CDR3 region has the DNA TGTGCCAGCAGTTCACGACCGGGACAGGGTACTGGCTACACCTTC.

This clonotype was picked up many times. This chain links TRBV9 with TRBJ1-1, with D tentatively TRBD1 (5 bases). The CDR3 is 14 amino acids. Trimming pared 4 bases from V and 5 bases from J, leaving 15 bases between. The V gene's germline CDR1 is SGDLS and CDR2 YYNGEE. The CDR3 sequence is CASSPGGKKTEAFF. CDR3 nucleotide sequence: TGTGCCAGCAGCCCGGGGGGGAAGAAAACTGAAGCTTTCTTT.

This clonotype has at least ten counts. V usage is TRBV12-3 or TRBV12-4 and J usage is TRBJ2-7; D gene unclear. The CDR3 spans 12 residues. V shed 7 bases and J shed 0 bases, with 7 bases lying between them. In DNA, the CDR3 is TGTGCCAGCACCATGGGCTCCTACGAGCAGTACTTC. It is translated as CASTMGSYEQYF.

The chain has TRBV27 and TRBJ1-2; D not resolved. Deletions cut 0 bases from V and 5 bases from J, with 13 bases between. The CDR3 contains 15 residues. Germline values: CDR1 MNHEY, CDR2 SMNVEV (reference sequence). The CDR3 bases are TGTGCCAGCAGTTTATCATGGGGTGGGTTATATGGCTACACCTTC. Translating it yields CASSLSWGGLYGYTF.

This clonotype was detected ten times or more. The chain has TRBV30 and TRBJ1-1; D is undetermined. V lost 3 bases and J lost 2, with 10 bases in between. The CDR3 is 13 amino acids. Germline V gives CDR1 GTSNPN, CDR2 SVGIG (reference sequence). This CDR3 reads CAWRIGSNTEAFF. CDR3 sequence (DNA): TGTGCCTGGAGGATAGGCAGTAACACTGAAGCTTTCTTT.

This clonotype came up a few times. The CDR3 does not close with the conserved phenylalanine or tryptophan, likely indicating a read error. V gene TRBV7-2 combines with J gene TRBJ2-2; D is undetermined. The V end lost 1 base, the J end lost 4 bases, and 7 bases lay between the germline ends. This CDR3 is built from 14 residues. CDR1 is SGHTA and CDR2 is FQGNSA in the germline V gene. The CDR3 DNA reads TGTGCCAGCAGCTTAGTTCGGAGCACCGGGGAGCTGTTTCTT. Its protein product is CASSLVRSTGELFL.

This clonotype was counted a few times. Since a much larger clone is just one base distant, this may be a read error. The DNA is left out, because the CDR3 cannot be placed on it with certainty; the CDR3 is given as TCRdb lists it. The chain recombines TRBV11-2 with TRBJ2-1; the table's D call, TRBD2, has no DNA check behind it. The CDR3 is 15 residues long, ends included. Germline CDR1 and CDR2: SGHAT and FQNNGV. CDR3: CASSLGVAGGNEQLF.

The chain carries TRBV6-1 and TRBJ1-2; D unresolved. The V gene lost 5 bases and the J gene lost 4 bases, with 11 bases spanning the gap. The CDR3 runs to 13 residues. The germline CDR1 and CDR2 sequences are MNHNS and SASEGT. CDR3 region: CASSYEQIYGYTF. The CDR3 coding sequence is TGTGCCAGCAGTTACGAACAGATCTATGGCTACACCTTC.